This TCR beta chain is drawn from a study of T cells in Graves' hyperthyroidism and ophthalmopathy (dated by TCRdb to about 2019). Turning to the overall study: Peripheral blood was sampled at the time of initial diagnosis, prior to any treatment. Prospective prediction of ophthalmopathy was tested in an independent validation cohort consisting of 18 to 20 hyperthyroidism patients and about 17 patients who later progressed to ophthalmopathy. In addition, the study compared T-cell repertoires in thyroid tissue and in blood from over 5 Graves' hyperthyroidism patients. The paper reports TCR Vbeta CDR3 sequencing of 140 or so peripheral blood samples: some 41 ophthalmopathy, roughly 80 hyperthyroidism and approximately 17 progressor patients. Once sampling was done, hyperthyroidism patients were given methimazole at a starting dose of 30 mg daily, whereas ophthalmopathy patients were given high-dose intravenous methylprednisolone. To identify distinguishing TCR V-J signatures, a discovery cohort of around 100 patients was used, comprising under 45 with Graves' ophthalmopathy and approximately 58 with stable Graves' hyperthyroidism. The 95 to 100 discovery patients were randomly split 7:3 into training and test sets. Summary of the overall study and its limitations: No statistical method was used to fix the sample size in advance, and group allocation was not hidden from the investigators. Most expanded thyroid clonotypes (frequency above 0.001) were also detected in blood, a finding suggesting that blood repertoires may reflect thyroid immune responses. A model built on a 13 V-J signature distinguished ophthalmopathy from stable hyperthyroidism, reaching about 88% sensitivity and about 81% specificity in cross-validation and 80%/75% in testing. During validation, the model predicted progression to ophthalmopathy a median of about 5.9 months ahead of onset, with just under 71% sensitivity and 72.22% specificity.

Based on the germline V gene (reference sequence), the CDR1 and CDR2 sequences are SEHNR and FQNEAQ. The CDR3 runs 17 amino acids, cysteine and phenylalanine included. Only the CDR3 part of the read is kept: 51 bases, read in frame from the first base. The germline ends are 15 bases apart after V is trimmed by 1 base and J by 0 bases. TCR beta CDR3 regions were amplified from RNA transcripts. The TCR CDR3 was subjected to a first round of RT-PCR using the HTBI primer set and the Qiagen OneStep RT-PCR kit. A second multiplex PCR round built the libraries, followed by size selection and purification. Libraries were sequenced paired-end with 100 bp reads on an Illumina HiSeq2000. The source study handled its data this way. SOAPnuke was used to process the raw data, with reads discarded if the reads contained adapters or uncalled bases, had a mean Phred below 15, or lacked an exact constant-primer or identifier match. High-quality paired reads were merged with COPE v1.2.5, and unique nucleotide sequences were defined as clonotypes. MiTCR v1.1 was used to align clonotypes to the IMGT TRBV, TRBD and TRBJ reference segments. The analysis was restricted to V-J combinations with a frequency above 0.0001, which together covered 99% to 99.2% of the repertoires. The TCS score was defined as F50 (clonal expansion) divided by E x V (chaos), with BLOSUM62-based TCRdist calculated between CDR3 peptides within each V-J. Welch's t-statistics and random forest reduced approximately 520 V-J features to 10 to 15, which were used in a naive Bayes classifier (R e1071). TCRdb reran the public reads through fastp at Q25 and MiXCR, keeping productive beta chains. Entries are consolidated by CDR3 protein sequence, retaining the most common genes and DNA. The V and J calls here are based on TCRdb, not the publication. For this sample the table gives approximately 400,000 distinct CDR3 sequences, of which 15% to 19% were detected only once. The ten largest clones take up 12% to 15% of the sample.

Stable Graves' hyperthyroidism was defined as the absence of progression to ophthalmopathy over 18 months of follow-up. The hyperthyroidism patients were between 18 and 65 years old and newly diagnosed, with a disease duration of less than 2 months. Any patient with an uncontrolled infection, another autoimmune disease, pregnancy or lactation was excluded. Diagnoses relied on clinical symptoms, serum thyroxine and TRAb, thyroid ultrasound and orbital computed tomography. PBMCs were isolated from around 10 ml of fresh peripheral blood by Ficoll-Paque density gradient centrifugation. Total RNA was extracted with Trizol reagent, and quality was checked on an Agilent 2100 Bioanalyzer. For this clonotype: Its cognate antigen has yet to be identified. Base quality data are lacking; no much larger clone is found one base away.

Specimen: blood. This sequence uses TRBV7-9 and TRBJ1-1, with an unclear D gene assignment. This clonotype was obtained from a woman aged 18-29 years with Graves' hyperthyroidism. The DNA is TGTGCCAGCAGCTTAGTTGGCGCTCCGGGTCTGAACACTGAAGCTTTCTTT. It encodes CASSLVGAPGLNTEAFF.